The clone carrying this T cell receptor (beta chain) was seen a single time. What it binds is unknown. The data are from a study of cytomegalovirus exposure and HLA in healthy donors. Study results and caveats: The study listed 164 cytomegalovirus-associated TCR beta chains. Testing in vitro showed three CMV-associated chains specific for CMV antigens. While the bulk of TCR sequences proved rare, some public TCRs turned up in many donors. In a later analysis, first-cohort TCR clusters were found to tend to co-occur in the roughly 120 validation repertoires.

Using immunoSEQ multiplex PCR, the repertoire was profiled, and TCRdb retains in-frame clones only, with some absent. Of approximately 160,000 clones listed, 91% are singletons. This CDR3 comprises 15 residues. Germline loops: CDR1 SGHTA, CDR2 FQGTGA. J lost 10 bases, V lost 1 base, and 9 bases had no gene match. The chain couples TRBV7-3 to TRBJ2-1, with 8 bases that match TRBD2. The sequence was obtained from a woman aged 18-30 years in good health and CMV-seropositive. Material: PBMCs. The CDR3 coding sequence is TGTGCCAGCAGCTTAAGCCCAGCGGGAGAGGGCGAGCAGTTCTTC. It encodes CASSLSPAGEGEQFF.